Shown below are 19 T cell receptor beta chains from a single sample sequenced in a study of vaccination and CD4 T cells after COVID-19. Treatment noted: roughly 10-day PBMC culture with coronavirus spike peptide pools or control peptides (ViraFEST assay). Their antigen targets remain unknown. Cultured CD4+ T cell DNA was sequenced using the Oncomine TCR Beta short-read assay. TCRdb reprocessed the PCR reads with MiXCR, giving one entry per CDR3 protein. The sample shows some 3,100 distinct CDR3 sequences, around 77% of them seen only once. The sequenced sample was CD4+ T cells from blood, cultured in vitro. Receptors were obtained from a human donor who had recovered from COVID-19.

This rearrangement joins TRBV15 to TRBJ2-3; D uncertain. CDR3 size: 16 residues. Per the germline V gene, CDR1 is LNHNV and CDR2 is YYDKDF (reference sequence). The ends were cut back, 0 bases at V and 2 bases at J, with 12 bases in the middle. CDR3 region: CATSREAEHFTDTQYF. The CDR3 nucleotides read TGTGCCACCAGCAGAGAAGCTGAGCACTTCACAGATACGCAGTATTTT.

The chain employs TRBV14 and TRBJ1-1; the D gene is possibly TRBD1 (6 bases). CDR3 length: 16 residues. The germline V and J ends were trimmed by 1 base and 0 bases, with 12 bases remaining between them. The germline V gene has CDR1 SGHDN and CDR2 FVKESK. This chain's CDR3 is CASSQARGLMNTEAFF. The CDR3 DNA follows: TGTGCCAGCAGCCAAGCCCGGGGGCTGATGAACACTGAAGCTTTCTTT.

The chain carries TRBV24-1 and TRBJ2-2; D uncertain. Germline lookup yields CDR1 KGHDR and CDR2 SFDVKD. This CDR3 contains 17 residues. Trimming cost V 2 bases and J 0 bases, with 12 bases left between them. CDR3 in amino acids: CATSDSPGRSNTGELFF. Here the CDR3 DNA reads TGTGCCACCAGTGATTCTCCCGGGCGGTCGAACACCGGGGAGCTGTTTTTT.

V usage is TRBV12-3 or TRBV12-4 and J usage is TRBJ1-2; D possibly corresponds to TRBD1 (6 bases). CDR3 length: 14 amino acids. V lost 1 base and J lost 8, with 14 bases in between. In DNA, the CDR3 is TGTGCCAGCAGTTTAGTCGGGAGGGGGTCAGGCTACACCTTC. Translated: CASSLVGRGSGYTF.

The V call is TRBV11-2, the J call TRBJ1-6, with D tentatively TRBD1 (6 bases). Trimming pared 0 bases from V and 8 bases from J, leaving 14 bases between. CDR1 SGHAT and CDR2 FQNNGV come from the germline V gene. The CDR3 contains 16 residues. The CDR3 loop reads CASSLEPTGFHSPLHF. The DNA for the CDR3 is TGTGCCAGCAGCTTAGAGCCGACAGGTTTTCATTCACCCCTCCACTTT.

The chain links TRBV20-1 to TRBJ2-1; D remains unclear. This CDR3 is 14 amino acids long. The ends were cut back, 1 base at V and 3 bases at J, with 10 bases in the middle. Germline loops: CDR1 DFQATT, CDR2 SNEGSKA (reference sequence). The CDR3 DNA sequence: TGCAGTGCTAGAGGACGGAATATCTACAATGAGCAGTTCTTC. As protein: CSARGRNIYNEQFF.

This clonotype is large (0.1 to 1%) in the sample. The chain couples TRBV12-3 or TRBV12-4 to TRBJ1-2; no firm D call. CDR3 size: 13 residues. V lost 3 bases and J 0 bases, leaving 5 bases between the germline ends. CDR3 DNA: TGTGCCAGCAGTTTTTCAGCTAACTATGGCTACACCTTC. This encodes CASSFSANYGYTF.

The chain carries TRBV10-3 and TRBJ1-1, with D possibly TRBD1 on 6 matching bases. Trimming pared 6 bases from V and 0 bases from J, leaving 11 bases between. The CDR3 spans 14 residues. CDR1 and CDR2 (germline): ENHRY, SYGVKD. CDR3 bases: TGTGCCATCAGGAGAGGGGGTGTGAACACTGAAGCTTTCTTT. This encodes CAIRRGGVNTEAFF.

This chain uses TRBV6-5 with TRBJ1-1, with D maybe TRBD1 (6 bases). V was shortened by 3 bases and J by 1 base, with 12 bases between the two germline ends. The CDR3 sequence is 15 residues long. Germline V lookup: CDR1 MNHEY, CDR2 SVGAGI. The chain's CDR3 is CASSYPIGGNTEAFF. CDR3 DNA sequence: TGTGCCAGCAGTTATCCCATAGGGGGGAACACTGAAGCTTTCTTT.

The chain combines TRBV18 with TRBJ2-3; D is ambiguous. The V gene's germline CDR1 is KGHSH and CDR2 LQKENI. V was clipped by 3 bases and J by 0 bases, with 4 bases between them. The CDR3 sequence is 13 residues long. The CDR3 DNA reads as TGTGCCAGCTCACCGCTTAGCACAGATACGCAGTATTTT. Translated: CASSPLSTDTQYF.

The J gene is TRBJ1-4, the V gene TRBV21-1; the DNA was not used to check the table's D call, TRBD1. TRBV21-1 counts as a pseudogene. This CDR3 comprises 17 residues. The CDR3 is CASIKGGWTLKTVKLFF. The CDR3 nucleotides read TGTGCCAGCATCAAGGGGGGGTGGACGCTAAAGACGGTAAAACTGTTTTTT.

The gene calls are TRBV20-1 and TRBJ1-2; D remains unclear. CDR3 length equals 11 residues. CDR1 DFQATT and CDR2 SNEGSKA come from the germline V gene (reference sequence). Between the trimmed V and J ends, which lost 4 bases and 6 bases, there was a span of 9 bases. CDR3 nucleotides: TGCAGTGCTAAGGGATGGAATGGCTACACCTTC. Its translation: CSAKGWNGYTF.

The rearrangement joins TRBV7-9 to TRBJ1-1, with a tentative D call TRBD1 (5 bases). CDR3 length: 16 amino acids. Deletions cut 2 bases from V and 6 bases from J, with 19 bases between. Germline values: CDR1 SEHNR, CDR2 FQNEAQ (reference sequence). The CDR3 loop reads CASSLSVRTGAAEAFF. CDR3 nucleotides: TGTGCCAGCAGCTTATCTGTGCGGACCGGGGCCGCTGAAGCTTTCTTT.

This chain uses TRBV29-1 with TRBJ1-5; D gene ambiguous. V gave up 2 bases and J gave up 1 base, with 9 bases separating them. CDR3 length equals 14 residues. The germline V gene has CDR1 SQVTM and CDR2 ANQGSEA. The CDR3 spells CSVERTPSNQPQHF. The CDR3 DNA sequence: TGCAGCGTTGAACGTACACCGAGCAATCAGCCCCAGCATTTT.

This CDR3 reads CASSFRDRGDGYTF. In DNA form, the CDR3 reads TGTGCCAGCAGCTTCCGGGACAGGGGGGATGGCTACACCTTC. The chain links TRBV7-9 to TRBJ1-2; 11 nucleotides match TRBD1. The CDR3 runs to 14 residues. J was trimmed by 6 bases and V by 3 bases; bases with no gene match: 3. Germline lookup yields CDR1 SEHNR and CDR2 FQNEAQ (reference sequence).

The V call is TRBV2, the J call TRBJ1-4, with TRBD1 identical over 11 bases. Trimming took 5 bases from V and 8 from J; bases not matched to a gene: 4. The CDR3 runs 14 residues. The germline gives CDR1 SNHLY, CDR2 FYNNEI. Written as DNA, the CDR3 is TGTGCCAGCAGTCCGGGACAGGGGGACGAAAAACTGTTTTTT. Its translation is CASSPGQGDEKLFF.

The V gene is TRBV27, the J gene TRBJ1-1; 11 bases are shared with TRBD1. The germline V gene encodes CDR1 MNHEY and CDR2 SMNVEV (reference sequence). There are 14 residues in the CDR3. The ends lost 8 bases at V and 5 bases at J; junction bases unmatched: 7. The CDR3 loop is CASGDRGGSTEAFF. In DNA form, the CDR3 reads TGTGCCAGCGGGGACAGGGGGGGTAGTACTGAAGCTTTCTTT.

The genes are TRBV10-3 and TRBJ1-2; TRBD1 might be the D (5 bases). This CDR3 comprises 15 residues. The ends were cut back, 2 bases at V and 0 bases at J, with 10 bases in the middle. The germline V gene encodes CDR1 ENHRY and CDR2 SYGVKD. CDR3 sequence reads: CAISETRGANYGYTF. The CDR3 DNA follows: TGTGCCATCAGTGAGACCCGGGGCGCTAACTATGGCTACACCTTC.

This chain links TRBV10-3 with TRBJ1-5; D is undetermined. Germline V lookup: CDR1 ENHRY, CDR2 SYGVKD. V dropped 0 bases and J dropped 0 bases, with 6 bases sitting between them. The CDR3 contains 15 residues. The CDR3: CAISESGTSNQPQHF. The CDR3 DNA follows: TGTGCCATCAGTGAGTCAGGCACTAGCAATCAGCCCCAGCATTTT.